The present T cell receptor beta chain was sequenced within a study of CD4 and CD8 cells across lung adenocarcinoma regions. Donors had localized lung adenocarcinoma, a non-small cell lung cancer. TCRdb recomputed calls from the PCR reads with MiXCR, one row per CDR3 protein. The sample comprises around 10,000 distinct CDR3 sequences, 40% to 60% of which are singletons, and 30% to 40% rests with the top ten. What was sequenced was CD8+ T cells from the margin of a lung tumor. The TCR originated in a male donor with lung adenocarcinoma. The CD4 and CD8 labels of this study may be unreliable.

The CDR3 reads CASSQSRMFGAHEQYF. The CDR3 DNA sequence: TGCGCCAGCAGTCAATCGAGGATGTTCGGGGCCCACGAGCAGTACTTC. V gene TRBV23-1 combines with J gene TRBJ2-3, with D perhaps being TRBD1 or TRBD2 (5 bases each). Matching the DNA end better, TRBJ2-7 makes the J call doubtful. TRBV23-1 is identified as an open reading frame with a role that is uncertain. The CDR3 spans 16 residues.